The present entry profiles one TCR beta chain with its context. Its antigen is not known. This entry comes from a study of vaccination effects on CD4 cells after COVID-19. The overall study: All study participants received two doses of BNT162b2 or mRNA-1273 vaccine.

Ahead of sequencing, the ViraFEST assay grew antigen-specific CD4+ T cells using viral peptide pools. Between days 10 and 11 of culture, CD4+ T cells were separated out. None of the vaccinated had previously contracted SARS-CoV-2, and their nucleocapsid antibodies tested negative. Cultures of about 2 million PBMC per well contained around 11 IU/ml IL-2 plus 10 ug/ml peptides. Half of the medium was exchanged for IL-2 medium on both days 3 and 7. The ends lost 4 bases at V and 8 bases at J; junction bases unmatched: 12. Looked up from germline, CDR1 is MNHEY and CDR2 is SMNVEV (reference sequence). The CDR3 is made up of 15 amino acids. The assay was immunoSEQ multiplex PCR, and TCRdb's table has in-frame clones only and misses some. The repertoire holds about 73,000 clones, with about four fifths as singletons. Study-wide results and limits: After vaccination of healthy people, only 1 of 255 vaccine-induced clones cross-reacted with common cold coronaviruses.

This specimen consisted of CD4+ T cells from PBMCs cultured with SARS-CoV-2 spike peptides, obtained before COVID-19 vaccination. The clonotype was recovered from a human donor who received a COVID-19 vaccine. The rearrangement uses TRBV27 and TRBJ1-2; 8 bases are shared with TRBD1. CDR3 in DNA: TGTGCCAGCAGTTATAACGTCGGACAGGGCTTAGGCTACACCTTC. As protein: CASSYNVGQGLGYTF.